The 25 T cell receptor beta chains below were found in one sample sequenced in a study of Ad26.COV2.S vaccination and SARS-CoV-2 variants. Treatment meaning: some 19 received Ad26.COV2.S at low or high dose, single or two shots; several received placebo; per-sample allocation not given. Following the first vaccine or placebo injection, samples were taken on day 63. The protocol was immunoSEQ multiplex PCR, while the TCRdb copy is restricted to in-frame clones and leaves out a portion. The data show around 450,000 clones, 89% seen once. Here the sequenced sample was peripheral blood, taken in a trial of Ad26.COV2.S vaccine versus placebo. The receptor set was obtained from a person between 18 and 59 years old who received the Ad26.COV2.S COVID-19 vaccine or a placebo.

The CDR3 reads CAIAFGRDVVHEQYF. CDR3 in DNA: TGTGCCATCGCCTTCGGGAGGGACGTAGTCCACGAGCAGTACTTC. The genes are TRBV10-3 and TRBJ2-7; 8 nucleotides match TRBD2. The CDR3 length is 15 residues. J was trimmed by 5 bases and V by 8 bases; bases with no gene match: 14. Germline V gene lookup returns CDR1 ENHRY and CDR2 SYGVKD.

This chain's CDR3 is CASSAHGLASYEQYF. The CDR3 region has the DNA TGTGCCAGCAGCGCCCACGGACTAGCCTCCTACGAGCAGTACTTC. The chain uses TRBV9 and TRBJ2-7; 8 bases line up with TRBD2. CDR1 SGDLS and CDR2 YYNGEE come from the germline V gene. This CDR3 has 15 residues. Losses at the gene ends were 3 bases for V and 0 bases for J; bases not matched to a gene: 5.

This clone was recorded once. The gene calls are TRBV18 and TRBJ1-2; possible D gene TRBD1, 5 bases. The V and J ends lost 0 bases and 7 bases respectively, with 15 bases between them. The CDR3 covers 15 residues. Germline CDR1 reads KGHSH; CDR2 reads LQKENI. The CDR3 bases are TGTGCCAGCTCACCACCAGGGGCAGGGATCCGTGGCTACACCTTC. Translation: CASSPPGAGIRGYTF.

The rearrangement uses TRBV11-3 and TRBJ2-6; either TRBD1 or TRBD2 may fit D (5 bases each). V was cut by 5 bases and J by 6 bases, with 17 bases left in between. Per germline, CDR1 SGHNT and CDR2 YENEEA. CDR3 length: 16 amino acids. In nucleotides, the CDR3 is TGTGCCAGCAGCACGAGGGGTCGGGGCTCGGCCAACGTCCTGACTTTC. As protein: CASSTRGRGSANVLTF.

V is TRBV2 and J is TRBJ2-1; 13 bases are a match to TRBD2. The CDR3 length is 15 residues. J was trimmed by 4 bases and V by 7 bases; bases with no gene match: 4. Per the germline V gene, CDR1 is SNHLY and CDR2 is FYNNEI. The CDR3: CASNRLAGGYNEQFF. The CDR3 DNA follows: TGTGCCAGCAACAGACTAGCGGGAGGATACAATGAGCAGTTCTTC.

The rearrangement joins TRBV9 to TRBJ1-5, with 8 nucleotides matching TRBD1. V shed 3 bases and J 3 bases; nucleotides not matched to a gene: 2. This CDR3 contains 14 residues. Germline lookup yields CDR1 SGDLS and CDR2 YYNGEE. CDR3 protein: CASSETGDNQPQHF. The CDR3 bases are TGTGCCAGCAGCGAGACAGGGGACAATCAGCCCCAGCATTTT. Together with reference TRBV9 and TRBJ1-5, the CDR3 gives the full variable domain: DSGVTQTPKHLITATGQRVTLRCSPRSGDLSVYWYQQSLDQGLQFLIQYYNGEERAKGNILERFSAQQFPDLHSELNLSSLELGDSALYFCASSETGDNQPQHFGDGTRLSIL.

This chain uses TRBV7-3 with TRBJ2-7; 8 nucleotides line up with TRBD1. V lost 0 bases and J lost 6; bases outside the gene matches: 4. This CDR3 contains 14 residues. Germline V gives CDR1 SGHTA, CDR2 FQGTGA. This CDR3 reads CASSLTGQGTEQYF. The CDR3 region has the DNA TGTGCCAGCAGCTTAACCGGACAGGGTACCGAGCAGTACTTC.

This sequence joins TRBV19 and TRBJ1-2; TRBD1 matches 8 bases. CDR1 is LNHDA and CDR2 is SQIVND in the germline V gene (reference sequence). V was clipped by 3 bases and J by 2 bases; unmatched bases: 5. This CDR3 spans 15 amino acids. CDR3 region: CASSISYRGNYGYTF. In DNA, the CDR3 is TGTGCCAGTAGTATTTCGTACAGGGGGAACTATGGCTACACCTTC.

The V and J genes are TRBV24-1 and TRBJ2-1; 7 nucleotides agree with TRBD1. Trimming removed 4 bases from V and 0 bases from J; junction bases left unmatched: 5. The CDR3 spans 16 residues. Germline CDR1 is KGHDR and CDR2 is SFDVKD. CDR3 coding DNA: TGTGCCACCAGTGACACCGGGACAGCCTCCTACAATGAGCAGTTCTTC. The encoded protein is CATSDTGTASYNEQFF.

This chain connects TRBV5-1 to TRBJ2-7; tentative D call: TRBD1 (5 bases). Trimming removed 4 bases from V and 2 bases from J, with 13 bases in between. Germline lookup yields CDR1 SGHRS and CDR2 YFSETQ. The CDR3 is made up of 14 amino acids. CDR3 nucleotides: TGCGCCAGCAGCCCGCAGGGTTTTACCTACGAGCAGTACTTC. It is translated as CASSPQGFTYEQYF.

This clone was detected a few times. The gene calls are TRBV4-2 and TRBJ2-1; 16 bases match TRBD2. Germline V lookup: CDR1 LGHNA, CDR2 YNFKEQ. CDR3 size: 17 residues. J gave up 9 bases and V 3 bases, and 8 bases lay outside the gene matches. The CDR3 loop reads CASSQGTSGGALSEQFF. As DNA, the CDR3 is TGTGCCAGCAGCCAGGGGACTAGCGGGGGGGCGTTAAGTGAGCAGTTCTTC.

This chain connects TRBV7-3 to TRBJ2-5; TRBD2 aligns across 8 bases. V lost 2 bases and J lost 5; bases outside the gene matches: 10. CDR1 is SGHTA and CDR2 is FQGTGA in the germline V gene. The CDR3 covers 16 residues. As DNA, the CDR3 is TGTGCCAGCAGCTTACAGGCGGGGGGCAACGTGGAGACCCAGTACTTC. Protein: CASSLQAGGNVETQYF.

This chain's CDR3 is CASSEGVGGYNLLGYTF. In nucleotides, the CDR3 is TGTGCCAGCAGCGAGGGGGTCGGGGGTTATAATTTATTAGGCTACACCTTC. This rearrangement joins TRBV9 to TRBJ1-2, with a tentative D call TRBD1 (6 bases). The CDR3 has 17 residues. Per germline, CDR1 SGDLS and CDR2 YYNGEE. V lost 3 bases, J lost 8 bases, and 26 bases lay in between. The whole variable domain, filled in from reference TRBV9 and TRBJ1-2, reads DSGVTQTPKHLITATGQRVTLRCSPRSGDLSVYWYQQSLDQGLQFLIQYYNGEERAKGNILERFSAQQFPDLHSELNLSSLELGDSALYFCASSEGVGGYNLLGYTFGSGTRLTVV.

The rearrangement links TRBV7-2 to TRBJ1-1; D ambiguous. This CDR3 has 16 residues. V dropped 5 bases and J dropped 0 bases, with 16 bases sitting between them. The germline CDR1 and CDR2 sequences are SGHTA and FQGNSA. CDR3 loop: CASSAPSWYMNTEAFF. In DNA form, the CDR3 reads TGTGCCAGCAGCGCCCCCTCTTGGTACATGAACACTGAAGCTTTCTTT.

This clone was detected only once. The DNA of the CDR3 is TGTGCCAGCAGCCCCCAGACAGGAGAGACCCAGTACTTC. Protein: CASSPQTGETQYF. This chain links TRBV7-8 with TRBJ2-5; tentatively, D is TRBD1 (6 bases). Germline values: CDR1 SGHVS, CDR2 FQNEAQ. The length of the CDR3 is 13 residues. V lost 5 bases, J lost 4 bases, and 11 bases lay in between. The full variable domain, in which reference TRBV7-8 and TRBJ2-5 provide the parts outside the CDR3, is GAGVSQSPRYKVAKRGQDVALRCDPISGHVSLFWYQQALGQGPEFLTYFQNEAQLDKSGLPSDRFFAERPEGSVSTLKIQRTQQEDSAVYLCASSPQTGETQYFGPGTRLLVL.

The rearrangement uses TRBV18 and TRBJ1-2; 7 bases are shared with TRBD1. Germline trimming cut 3 bases from V and 5 bases from J; bases unmatched to any gene: 6. Germline CDR1 is KGHSH and CDR2 is LQKENI. The CDR3 is 14 amino acids. CDR3 sequence reads: CASSPRDRTYGYTF. CDR3 nucleotide sequence: TGTGCCAGCTCACCCAGGGACAGAACGTATGGCTACACCTTC. The complete variable domain, with remaining parts taken from reference TRBV18 and TRBJ1-2, reads NAGVMQNPRHLVRRRGQEARLRCSPMKGHSHVYWYRQLPEEGLKFMVYLQKENIIDESGMPKERFSAEFPKEGPSILRIQQVVRGDSAAYFCASSPRDRTYGYTFGSGTRLTVV.

V is TRBV4-1 and J is TRBJ1-3, with D unresolved. From germline, CDR1 is MGHRA and CDR2 YSYEKL. The CDR3 covers 15 residues. The germline V and J ends were trimmed by 1 base and 3 bases, with 10 bases remaining between them. This CDR3 reads CASSQGSMFGNTIYF. In DNA, the CDR3 is TGCGCCAGCAGCCAAGGATCCATGTTTGGAAACACCATATATTTT.

This chain links TRBV18 with TRBJ2-7, with D possibly called TRBD1 or TRBD2 (5 bases each). The CDR3 covers 14 residues. The V gene lost 6 bases and the J gene lost 0 bases, with 12 bases spanning the gap. CDR1 is KGHSH, CDR2 LQKENI, per germline. The CDR3 nucleotides are TGTGCCAGCTCCCGGGGCCCGAGCTCCTACGAGCAGTACGTC. Translation: CASSRGPSSYEQYV.

The rearrangement links TRBV3-1 (or the pseudogene TRBV3-2) to TRBJ2-7; unclear D gene. Germline CDR1 LGHDT, CDR2 YNNKEL (reference sequence). The CDR3 is made up of 14 amino acids. Between the trimmed V and J ends, which lost 0 bases and 3 bases, there was a span of 9 bases. Written as DNA, the CDR3 is TGTGCCAGCAGCCAAGATCTTCCGAACTACGAGCAGTACTTC. It encodes CASSQDLPNYEQYF.

Comment on this clone: A junction boundary mismatches the germline segment, possibly from a read error. The rearrangement joins TRBV4-3 to TRBJ1-1, with D perhaps matching TRBD1 (5 bases). Germline CDR1 and CDR2: LGHNA and YSLEER. There are 15 residues in the CDR3. This CDR3 reads CASSHSTASNSLGIF. DNA for the CDR3: TGCGCCAGCAGCCATTCGACAGCCTCCAATTCCCTTGGAATCTTT.

This CDR3 is CASSRRGGHADTQYF. The CDR3 bases are TGTGCCAGCAGCCGGAGGGGGGGCCACGCAGATACGCAGTATTTT. The chain has TRBV7-3 and TRBJ2-3; tentatively, D is TRBD2 (7 bases). Germline V gene data show CDR1 as SGHTA and CDR2 as FQGTGA. Trimming removed 5 bases at V and 4 bases at J, with 16 bases between. CDR3 length: 15 amino acids.

V usage is TRBV4-2 and J usage is TRBJ1-3; D is perhaps TRBD1 (5 bases). The CDR3 runs to 15 residues. The germline gives CDR1 LGHNA, CDR2 YNFKEQ. Trimming took off 3 bases at V and 0 bases at J, with 9 bases between the two ends. CDR3 DNA: TGTGCCAGCAGCCACAGGGCGAGCTCTGGAAACACCATATATTTT. Its translation: CASSHRASSGNTIYF.

The chain uses TRBV9 and TRBJ2-2; a weak D match, TRBD2 (5 bases). This CDR3 is built from 14 residues. Trimming stripped 0 bases from V and 7 bases from J, with 10 bases between. Germline lookup yields CDR1 SGDLS and CDR2 YYNGEE. CDR3 DNA: TGTGCCAGCAGCGTAGTAAGCGGATACGGGGAGCTGTTTTTT. Its translation: CASSVVSGYGELFF.

This chain connects TRBV16 to TRBJ1-5, with a tentative D call TRBD1 (5 bases). The germline V and J ends were trimmed by 1 base and 9 bases, with 13 bases remaining between them. Germline V gene lookup returns CDR1 KGHSY and CDR2 FQNENV. This CDR3 has 14 amino acids. The DNA of the CDR3 is TGTGCCAGCAGCCAATGGCAGGGCCAAGGGCCCCAGCATTTT. It specifies CASSQWQGQGPQHF.

V and J are TRBV28 and TRBJ1-5; D is possibly TRBD1 (6 bases). This CDR3 is built from 14 residues. The V gene's germline CDR1 is MDHEN and CDR2 SYDVKM. With 7 bases removed from V and 3 bases from J, the gap between germline ends came to 13 bases. CDR3 region: CASTNGQSNQPQHF. The CDR3 bases are TGTGCCAGCACCAACGGACAGTCCAATCAGCCCCAGCATTTT.